Listed below are T cell receptor beta chains from one sample, sequenced in a study of blood T cell repertoires in COVID-19. This table comes from immunoSEQ multiplex PCR, and its TCRdb copy is limited to in-frame clones, with some not included. The repertoire holds fewer than 450,000 clones, with roughly 88% as singletons. The sample taken for sequencing was peripheral blood. The receptors here all came from a woman aged 45-60 years with COVID-19, enrolled during active disease. The CDR3 runs from the conserved cysteine through the conserved F or W. Each record gives: D gene, J gene, clone size, V gene, CDR3 length, CDR3 DNA, CDR3 protein. A D gene is named only where the DNA matches it firmly. Size tells how often a clone was seen (once, few, many) or the class of an expanded clone, and some rows leave it out.

NA | TRBJ2-3 | NA | TRBV30 | 14 | TGTGCCTGGAGACAGAAAGGCTTCACAGATACGCAGTATTTT | CAWRQKGFTDTQYF
TRBD1 | TRBJ1-2 | NA | TRBV6-5 | 14 | TGTGCCAGCCGTAAACAGGGGGCTCTATATGGCTACACCTTC | CASRKQGALYGYTF
NA | TRBJ2-5 | once | TRBV30 | 12 | TGTGCCTGGAATAAAGGGGGAGAGACCCAGTACTTC | CAWNKGGETQYF
NA | TRBJ1-5 | NA | TRBV6-1 | 16 | TGTGCCAGCAGTGTCTCGGAGGGTTATAGCAATCAGCCCCAGCATTTT | CASSVSEGYSNQPQHF
TRBD1 | TRBJ2-3 | NA | TRBV9 | 16 | TGTGCCAGCACCAGACAGGGGGCGGGCCACGCAGATACGCAGTATTTT | CASTRQGAGHADTQYF
TRBD1 | TRBJ1-1 | NA | TRBV7-3 | 12 | TGTGCCAGCAGCTTAGACAGGGTGGTACCTTTCTTT | CASSLDRVVPFF
NA | TRBJ2-2 | few | TRBV5-4 | 17 | TGTGCCAGCAGCCCCGCAGGGGTTACAGGGCGCGGCGGGGAGCTGTTTTTT | CASSPAGVTGRGGELFF
NA | TRBJ1-1 | NA | TRBV6-5 | 11 | TGTGCCAGCAGTTACGGGCAGGCGACTTTCTTT | CASSYGQATFF
NA | TRBJ2-3 | once | TRBV9 | 15 | TGTGCCAGCAGCTCCCGGGGTGAATTCACAGATACGCAGTATTTT | CASSSRGEFTDTQYF
TRBD2 | TRBJ2-1 | NA | TRBV9 | 17 | TGTGCCAGCAGCTTCTCCCTAGCGGGGGGCATCTACAATGAGCAGTTCTTC | CASSFSLAGGIYNEQFF
TRBD2 | TRBJ2-3 | NA | TRBV7-9 | 19 | TGTGCCAGCAGCTTAGGACAATTGGGACTAGCGGGAAGCACAGATACGCAGTATTTT | CASSLGQLGLAGSTDTQYF
NA | TRBJ2-7 | once | TRBV25-1 | 12 | TGTGCCAGCAGTAGGACTACCTACGAGCAGTACTTC | CASSRTTYEQYF
TRBD1 | TRBJ1-1 | NA | TRBV13 | 13 | TGTGCCAGCAGCGCGAGGACAGGACTTGAAGCTTTCTTT | CASSARTGLEAFF
TRBD1 | TRBJ2-7 | NA | TRBV5-4 | 17 | TGTGCCAGCAGCCACGAGCTCATCCCAGGGGGCGGGTACGAGCAGTACTTC | CASSHELIPGGGYEQYF
NA | TRBJ2-6 | NA | TRBV5-1 | 16 | TGCGCCAGCAGTTTCCTCGCGGGTAGTGGGGCCAACGTCCTGACTTTC | CASSFLAGSGANVLTF
TRBD1 | TRBJ1-1 | NA | TRBV5-4 | 13 | TGTGCCAGTGGAACAGGGGCCGTCACTGAAGCTTTCTTT | CASGTGAVTEAFF
NA | TRBJ2-2 | NA | TRBV11-3 | 17 | TGTGCCAGCAGCTTAGCGTACGGGGTTCGGAACACCGGGGAGCTGTTTTTT | CASSLAYGVRNTGELFF
NA | TRBJ2-5 | NA | TRBV19 | 13 | TGTGCCAGTAGTTGGGCAGTCCAAGAGACCCAGTACTTC | CASSWAVQETQYF
TRBD1 | TRBJ1-2 | NA | TRBV10-1 | 13 | TGCGCCAGCAGTCCCGGGACAGGGGATGGCTACACCTTC | CASSPGTGDGYTF
NA | TRBJ1-2 | NA | TRBV9 | 12 | TGTGCCAGCAGCCCCCGAGAGTCGGGTAACACCTTC | CASSPRESGNTF
NA | TRBJ1-5 | NA | TRBV19 | 15 | TGTGCCAGTAGCCGTGGACAGTTTGGGGATCAGCCCCAGCATTTT | CASSRGQFGDQPQHF
NA | TRBJ1-1 | NA | TRBV7-3 | 13 | TGTGCCAGCAGCTTACGGGTGGAAACTGAAGCTTTCTTT | CASSLRVETEAFF
NA | TRBJ2-3 | NA | TRBV2 | 15 | TGTGCCAGCAGCCTGGGCAGGGGATGGGCAGATACGCAGTATTTT | CASSLGRGWADTQYF
NA | TRBJ1-5 | NA | TRBV19 | 21 | TGTGCCAGTAGTATGAAGGGCGCGGGTTTGCTATCCCGGGAAGGCAATCAGCCCCAGCATTTT | CASSMKGAGLLSREGNQPQHF
NA | TRBJ2-5 | NA | TRBV9 | 15 | TGTGCCAGCAGCGTAGGAGGGTCACTCCAAGAGACCCAGTACTTC | CASSVGGSLQETQYF
TRBD1 | TRBJ1-6 | few | TRBV6-5 | 16 | TGTGCCAGCAGTTACCGAGGACAGGGGGCTGATTCACCCCTCCACTTT | CASSYRGQGADSPLHF
TRBD1 | TRBJ1-4 | once | TRBV18 | 15 | TGTGCCAGCTCGCTTGACAGGGGGACTAATGAAAAACTGTTTTTT | CASSLDRGTNEKLFF
NA | TRBJ2-7 | NA | TRBV25-1 | 15 | TGTGCCAGCAGTGTTGGAGGGGTCCAAGCCTACGAGCAGTACTTC | CASSVGGVQAYEQYF
TRBD2 | TRBJ2-7 | NA | TRBV5-1 | 14 | TGCGCCAGCAGCTTGAACCTAGCGGGGGCCTTGCAGTACTTC | CASSLNLAGALQYF
NA | TRBJ1-5 | few | TRBV24-1 | 14 | TGTGCCACCAGTGATGCCGGCGGGAATCAGCCCCAGCATTTT | CATSDAGGNQPQHF
NA | TRBJ1-2 | NA | TRBV6-5 | 16 | TGTGCCAGCAGTTTATCCCCCCGTAGGGGCGTTGGAGGCTACACCTTC | CASSLSPRRGVGGYTF
TRBD1 | TRBJ1-2 | NA | TRBV4-1 | 16 | TGCGCCAGCAGCCAAGGATTAGTAGAGGGGGCTGGGGGCTACACCTTC | CASSQGLVEGAGGYTF
NA | TRBJ1-6 | NA | TRBV7-6 | 15 | TGTGCCAGCAGCTTAGGACAAGCCAATAATTCACCCCTCCACTTT | CASSLGQANNSPLHF
NA | TRBJ1-1 | NA | TRBV5-4 | 15 | TGTGCCAGCAGCTTGGTGCGGGGTAGCGGCACTGAAGCTTTCTTT | CASSLVRGSGTEAFF
TRBD1 | TRBJ1-1 | NA | TRBV5-8 | 17 | TGTGCCAGCAGCTTGTTTATCCGGGGACAGCAGAACACTGAAGCTTTCTTT | CASSLFIRGQQNTEAFF
NA | TRBJ1-2 | few | TRBV10-3 | 13 | TGTGCCATCAGTGAACTCGGGGAACTGGGCTACACCTTC | CAISELGELGYTF
TRBD1 | TRBJ1-6 | NA | TRBV5-1 | 15 | TGCGCCAGCAGCTTACAGGGGGCAGGCAATTCACCCCTCCACTTT | CASSLQGAGNSPLHF
TRBD1 | TRBJ2-1 | NA | TRBV5-5 | 15 | TGTGCCAGCAGCTTGGGGGACAGGGACTACAATGAGCAGTTCTTC | CASSLGDRDYNEQFF
TRBD1 | TRBJ1-2 | once | TRBV7-2 | 14 | TGTGCCAGCAGCTCGACAGGGGGAGTGGCTGGCTACACCTTC | CASSSTGGVAGYTF
TRBD1 | TRBJ2-1 | NA | TRBV5-6 | 15 | TGTGCCAGCAGCCCAGGTTATGACAGGGCTTATGAGCAGTTCTTC | CASSPGYDRAYEQFF
NA | TRBJ2-2 | NA | TRBV7-3 | 13 | TGTGCCAGCAGCACTACAGGGTCCGGGGAGCTGTTTTTT | CASSTTGSGELFF
TRBD1 | TRBJ2-3 | NA | TRBV30 | 15 | TGTGCCTGGGACAGGACAGGGGGCTTAACAGATACGCAGTATTTT | CAWDRTGGLTDTQYF
TRBD2 | TRBJ2-3 | few | TRBV4-2 | 17 | TGTGCCAGCAGCCAAGGGGGGGGACCTATAGCCACAGATACGCAGTATTTT | CASSQGGGPIATDTQYF
NA | TRBJ1-2 | NA | TRBV9 | 13 | TGTGCCAGCAGCCGGGGGGGGGCCAGTGGCTACACCTTC | CASSRGGASGYTF
NA | TRBJ1-1 | few | TRBV6-1 | 13 | TGTGCCAGCAGTGAACAATTGAACACTGAAGCTTTCTTT | CASSEQLNTEAFF
NA | TRBJ1-1 | NA | TRBV11-2 | 14 | TGTGCCAGCAGCTTGGGACTTTCGAACACTGAAGCTTTCTTT | CASSLGLSNTEAFF
NA | TRBJ1-2 | NA | TRBV6-2/TRBV6-3 | 12 | TGTGCCAGCAGTTACCCTCTCGGGGGCTACACCTTC | CASSYPLGGYTF
NA | TRBJ2-2 | NA | TRBV28 | 13 | TGTGCCAGCCGATATACACACACCGGGGAGCTGTTTTTT | CASRYTHTGELFF
NA | TRBJ2-3 | NA | TRBV5-1 | 17 | TGCGCCAGCAGCTTGGAGGACGGGGGTACCGGCACAGATACGCAGTATTTT | CASSLEDGGTGTDTQYF
NA | TRBJ1-2 | NA | TRBV24-1 | 16 | TGTGCCACCAGCAAACCGGGATCCCAACCCCCCTATGGCTACACCTTC | CATSKPGSQPPYGYTF
NA | TRBJ1-1 | once | TRBV3-1/TRBV3-2 | 13 | TGTGCCAGCAGCCAAGACCTCCAGACTGAAGCTTTCTTT | CASSQDLQTEAFF
NA | TRBJ1-4 | NA | TRBV19 | 14 | TGTGCCAGTAGTATCTTTTTGGGAGCGGAAAAACTGTTTTTT | CASSIFLGAEKLFF
NA | TRBJ2-1 | NA | TRBV19 | 13 | TGTGCCAGTAGTCTCGGGACCTACAATGAGCAGTTCTTC | CASSLGTYNEQFF